Listed here is a single T cell receptor beta chain. What it binds is not known. A read error may account for a junction end that differs from germline. These data originate in a study of post-analysis software for immune sequencing data. Regarding the study as a whole: The study found TRBV5-6, TRBV5-1 and TRBV20-1 among about five TRBV segments more frequent in patients than controls. Significantly lower normalized Chao1 diversity was seen in multiple sclerosis patients than in controls.

Unique molecular identifiers were carried by the TCR beta cDNA libraries. Out of roughly 0.85 to 10 million T cells, a few hundred thousand cDNA molecules were generated. TCRdb called the PCR reads again in MiXCR, with one record for every CDR3 protein. The sample has approximately 360,000 distinct CDR3 sequences, about a third seen once. This CDR3 has 16 residues. The clonotype originates from a girl aged 5-17 years with multiple sclerosis. The rearrangement links TRBV12-3 or TRBV12-4 to TRBJ1-5, with D unresolved. The specimen sequenced was blood. The CDR3 reads CTSSLATDPFNQPQHF. The DNA of the CDR3 is TGTACCAGCAGTTTAGCTACAGACCCATTTAATCAGCCCCAGCATTTT.